The T cell receptor beta chain described here comes from a study of blood T cell repertoires in COVID-19. Study background: Samples of COVID-19 (acute and convalescent) were obtained from the United States, Italy and Spain. PBMCs, B-cell-depleted T cells, or T cells provided the cDNA or gDNA that made up the material.

This table comes from immunoSEQ multiplex PCR, and its TCRdb copy is limited to in-frame clones, with some not included. Of about 150,000 clones in the sample, under 80% are singletons; the top ten hold about 4%. There are 14 residues in the CDR3. Trimming removed 0 bases from V and 10 bases from J, with 13 bases in between. Per germline, CDR1 MNHEY and CDR2 SVGAGI. The material sequenced was peripheral blood. The chain carries TRBV6-5 and TRBJ2-1, with D possibly TRBD2 on 6 matching bases. This clonotype originated in a man aged 55 to 70 with acute or convalescent COVID-19. The CDR3, as DNA: TGTGCCAGCAGTTACTCGGCGGGAATAATCGAGCAGTTCTTC. It is translated as CASSYSAGIIEQFF.